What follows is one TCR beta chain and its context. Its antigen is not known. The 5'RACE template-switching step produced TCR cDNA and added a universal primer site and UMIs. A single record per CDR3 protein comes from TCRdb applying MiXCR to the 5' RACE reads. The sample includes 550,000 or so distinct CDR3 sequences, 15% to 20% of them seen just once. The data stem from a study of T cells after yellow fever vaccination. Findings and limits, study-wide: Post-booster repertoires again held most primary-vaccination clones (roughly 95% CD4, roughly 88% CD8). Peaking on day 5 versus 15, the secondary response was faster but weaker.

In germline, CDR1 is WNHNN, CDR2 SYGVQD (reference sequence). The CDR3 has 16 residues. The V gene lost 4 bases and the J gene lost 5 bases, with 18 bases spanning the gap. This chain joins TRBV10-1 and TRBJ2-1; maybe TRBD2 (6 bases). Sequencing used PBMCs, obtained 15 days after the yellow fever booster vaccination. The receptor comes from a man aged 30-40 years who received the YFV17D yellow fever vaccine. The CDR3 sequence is CASSGGASLAHNEQFF. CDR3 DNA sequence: TGCGCCAGCAGTGGCGGGGCTAGCCTTGCGCACAATGAGCAGTTCTTC.